This T cell receptor beta chain was recovered during a study of T cells in Graves' hyperthyroidism and ophthalmopathy. Study-wide points: A model built on 13 V-J features separated ophthalmopathy from stable hyperthyroidism.

Amplification of TCR beta CDR3 regions used RNA as the template. HTBI primers drove first-round RT-PCR of the TCR CDR3. TCRdb reprocessed the multiplex PCR reads via MiXCR and lists one record per CDR3 protein. The sample lists about 250,000 distinct CDR3 sequences, 22% occurring once. The V end lost 3 bases, the J end lost 3 bases, and 9 bases lay between the germline ends. This CDR3 comprises 14 residues. This clonotype was detected ten times or more. Antigen specificity is unknown. The sample comprised blood. This clonotype originated in a man aged 25-45 years with Graves' ophthalmopathy. This chain links TRBV12-3 or TRBV12-4 with TRBJ1-5; D might be TRBD1 (5 bases). CDR3 sequence: CASSFGDFNQPQHF. For the CDR3, the DNA is TGTGCCAGCAGTTTCGGGGACTTCAATCAGCCCCAGCATTTT.